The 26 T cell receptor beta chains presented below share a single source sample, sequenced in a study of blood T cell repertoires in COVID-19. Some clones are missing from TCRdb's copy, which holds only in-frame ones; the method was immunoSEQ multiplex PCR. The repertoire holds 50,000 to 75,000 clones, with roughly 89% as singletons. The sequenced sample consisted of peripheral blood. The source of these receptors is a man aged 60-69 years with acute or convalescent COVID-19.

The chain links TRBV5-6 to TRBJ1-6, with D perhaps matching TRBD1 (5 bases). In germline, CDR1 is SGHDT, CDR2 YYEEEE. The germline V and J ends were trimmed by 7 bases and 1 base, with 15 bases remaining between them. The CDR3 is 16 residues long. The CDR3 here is CASRAQVRSYNSPLHF. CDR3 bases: TGTGCCAGCCGGGCACAGGTTAGGTCCTATAATTCACCCCTCCACTTT.

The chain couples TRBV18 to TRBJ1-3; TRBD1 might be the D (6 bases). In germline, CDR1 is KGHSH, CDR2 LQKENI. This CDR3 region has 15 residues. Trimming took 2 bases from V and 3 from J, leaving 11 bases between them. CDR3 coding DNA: TGTGCCAGCTCACCAAAGCCAGGGGATGGAAACACCATATATTTT. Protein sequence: CASSPKPGDGNTIYF.

CDR3 residues: CASRQGRVNNSPLHF. The CDR3 DNA reads as TGTGCCAGCCGACAGGGTCGAGTAAATAATTCACCCCTCCACTTT. The rearrangement uses TRBV6-5 and TRBJ1-6; 7 nucleotides line up with TRBD1. V lost 8 bases to trimming and J lost 5 bases; unmatched junction nucleotides: 9. Germline CDR1 and CDR2: MNHEY and SVGAGI. This CDR3 comprises 15 residues.

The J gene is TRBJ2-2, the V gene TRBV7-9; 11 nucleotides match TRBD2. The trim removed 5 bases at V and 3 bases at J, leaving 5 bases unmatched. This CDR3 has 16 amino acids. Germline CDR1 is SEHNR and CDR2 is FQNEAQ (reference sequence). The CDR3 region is CASSDSGGADTGELFF. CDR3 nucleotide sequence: TGTGCCAGCAGCGATAGCGGGGGGGCGGACACCGGGGAGCTGTTTTTT.

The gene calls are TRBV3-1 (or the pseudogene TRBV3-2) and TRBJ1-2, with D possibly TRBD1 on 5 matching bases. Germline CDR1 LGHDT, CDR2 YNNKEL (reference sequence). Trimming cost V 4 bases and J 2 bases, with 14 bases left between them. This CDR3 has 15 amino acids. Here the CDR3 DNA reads TGTGCCAGCAGCCTGCTTAGTCAGGGAAACTATGGCTACACCTTC. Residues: CASSLLSQGNYGYTF.

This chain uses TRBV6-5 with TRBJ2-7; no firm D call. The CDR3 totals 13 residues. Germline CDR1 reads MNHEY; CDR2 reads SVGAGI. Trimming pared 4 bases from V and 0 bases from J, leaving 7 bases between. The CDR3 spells CASSSDPSYEQYF. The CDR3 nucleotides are TGTGCCAGCAGTTCAGATCCCTCCTACGAGCAGTACTTC.

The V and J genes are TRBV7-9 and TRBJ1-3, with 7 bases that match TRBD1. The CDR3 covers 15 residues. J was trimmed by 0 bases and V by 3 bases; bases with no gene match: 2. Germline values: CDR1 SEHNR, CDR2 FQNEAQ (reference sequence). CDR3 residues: CASSFTGASGNTIYF. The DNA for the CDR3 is TGTGCCAGCAGCTTTACAGGGGCCTCTGGAAACACCATATATTTT.

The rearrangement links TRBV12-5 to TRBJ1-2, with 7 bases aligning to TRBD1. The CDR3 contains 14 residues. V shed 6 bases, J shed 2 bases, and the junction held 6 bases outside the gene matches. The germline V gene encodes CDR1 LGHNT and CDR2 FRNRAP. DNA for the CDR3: TGTGCTAGTGGAGGACAGGAAATAAACTATGGCTACACCTTC. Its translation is CASGGQEINYGYTF. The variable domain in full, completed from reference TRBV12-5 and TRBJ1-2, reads DARVTQTPRHKVTEMGQEVTMRCQPILGHNTVFWYRQTMMQGLELLAYFRNRAPLDDSGMPKDRFSAEMPDATLATLKIQPSEPRDSAVYFCASGGQEINYGYTFGSGTRLTVV.

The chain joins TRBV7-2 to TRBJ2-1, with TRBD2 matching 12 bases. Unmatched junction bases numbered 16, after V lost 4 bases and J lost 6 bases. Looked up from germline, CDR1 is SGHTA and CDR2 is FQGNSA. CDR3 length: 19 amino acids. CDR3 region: CASSSLTSSSGGAPNEQFF. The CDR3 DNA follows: TGTGCCAGCAGCTCGCTCACATCCTCTAGCGGGGGGGCACCCAATGAGCAGTTCTTC.

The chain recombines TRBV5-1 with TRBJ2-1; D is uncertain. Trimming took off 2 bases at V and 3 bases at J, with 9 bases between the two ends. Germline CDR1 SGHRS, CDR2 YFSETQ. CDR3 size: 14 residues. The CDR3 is CASSLVTVYNEQFF. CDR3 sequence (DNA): TGCGCCAGCAGCTTAGTAACAGTCTACAATGAGCAGTTCTTC. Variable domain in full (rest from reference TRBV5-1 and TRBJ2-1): KAGVTQTPRYLIKTRGQQVTLSCSPISGHRSVSWYQQTPGQGLQFLFEYFSETQRNKGNFPGRFSGRQFSNSRSEMNVSTLELGDSALYLCASSLVTVYNEQFFGPGTRLTVL.

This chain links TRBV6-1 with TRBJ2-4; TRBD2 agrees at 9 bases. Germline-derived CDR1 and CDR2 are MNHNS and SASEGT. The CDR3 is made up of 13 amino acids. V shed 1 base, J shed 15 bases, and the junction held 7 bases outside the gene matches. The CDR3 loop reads CASSEVLAGRVYF. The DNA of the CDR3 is TGTGCCAGCAGTGAAGTGCTAGCGGGGAGGGTGTACTTC.

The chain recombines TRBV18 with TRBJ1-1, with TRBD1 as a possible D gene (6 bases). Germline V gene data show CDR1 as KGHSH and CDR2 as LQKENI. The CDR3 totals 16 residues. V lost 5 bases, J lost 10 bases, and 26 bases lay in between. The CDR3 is CASSRSTSRDMGSAFF. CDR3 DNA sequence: TGTGCCAGCTCAAGATCAACGTCTCGGGACATGGGGTCAGCTTTCTTT.

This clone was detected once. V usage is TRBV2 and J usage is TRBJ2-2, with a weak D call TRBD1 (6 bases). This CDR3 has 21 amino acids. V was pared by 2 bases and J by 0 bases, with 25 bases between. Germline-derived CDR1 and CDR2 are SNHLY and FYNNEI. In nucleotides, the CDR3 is TGTGCCAGCAGTGAAAACGGCCCCCAGGGGCGGATACTCGCGAACACCGGGGAGCTGTTTTTT. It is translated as CASSENGPQGRILANTGELFF.

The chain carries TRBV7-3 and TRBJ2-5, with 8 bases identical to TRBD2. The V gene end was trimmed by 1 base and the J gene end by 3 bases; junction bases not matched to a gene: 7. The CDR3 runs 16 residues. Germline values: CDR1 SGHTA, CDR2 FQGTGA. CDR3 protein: CASSLRTGGPKETQYF. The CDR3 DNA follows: TGTGCCAGCAGCTTAAGGACGGGGGGGCCCAAAGAGACCCAGTACTTC.

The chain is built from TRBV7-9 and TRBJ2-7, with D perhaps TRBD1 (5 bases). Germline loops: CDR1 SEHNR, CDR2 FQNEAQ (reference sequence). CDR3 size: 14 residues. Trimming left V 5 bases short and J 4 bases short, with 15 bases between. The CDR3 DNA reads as TGTGCCAGCAGCCCATTAACTCAGGGTTACGAGCAGTACTTC. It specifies CASSPLTQGYEQYF.

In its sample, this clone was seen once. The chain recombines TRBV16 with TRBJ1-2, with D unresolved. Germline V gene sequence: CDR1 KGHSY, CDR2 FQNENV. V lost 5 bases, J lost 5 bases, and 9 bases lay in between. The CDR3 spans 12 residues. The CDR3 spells CASSAGGYGYTF. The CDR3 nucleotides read TGTGCCAGCAGCGCCGGAGGATATGGCTACACCTTC.

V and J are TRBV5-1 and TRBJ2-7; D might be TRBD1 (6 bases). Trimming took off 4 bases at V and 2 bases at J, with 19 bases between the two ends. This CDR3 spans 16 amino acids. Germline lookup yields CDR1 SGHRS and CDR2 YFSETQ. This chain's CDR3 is CASSRETQGLAYEQYF. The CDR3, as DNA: TGCGCCAGCAGCCGAGAAACACAGGGATTGGCCTACGAGCAGTACTTC.

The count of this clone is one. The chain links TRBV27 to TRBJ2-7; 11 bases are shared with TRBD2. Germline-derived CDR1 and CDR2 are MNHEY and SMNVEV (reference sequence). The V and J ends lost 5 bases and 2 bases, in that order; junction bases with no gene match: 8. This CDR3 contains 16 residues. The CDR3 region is CASSVRGLAETYEQYF. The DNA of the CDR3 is TGTGCCAGCAGTGTTAGGGGACTAGCGGAAACCTACGAGCAGTACTTC.

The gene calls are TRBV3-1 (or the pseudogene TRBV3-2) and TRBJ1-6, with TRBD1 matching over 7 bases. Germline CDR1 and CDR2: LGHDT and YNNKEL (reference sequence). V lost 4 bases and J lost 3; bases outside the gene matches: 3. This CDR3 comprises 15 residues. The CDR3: CASSLTGDYNSPLHF. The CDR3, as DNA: TGTGCCAGCAGCCTAACAGGGGACTATAATTCACCCCTCCACTTT.

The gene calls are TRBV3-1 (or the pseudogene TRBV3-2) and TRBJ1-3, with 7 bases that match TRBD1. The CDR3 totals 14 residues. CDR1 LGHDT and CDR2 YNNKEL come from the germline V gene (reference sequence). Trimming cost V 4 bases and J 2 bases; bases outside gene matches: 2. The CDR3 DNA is TGTGCCAGCAGCCTCGGGACAGCTGGAAACACCATATATTTT. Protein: CASSLGTAGNTIYF.

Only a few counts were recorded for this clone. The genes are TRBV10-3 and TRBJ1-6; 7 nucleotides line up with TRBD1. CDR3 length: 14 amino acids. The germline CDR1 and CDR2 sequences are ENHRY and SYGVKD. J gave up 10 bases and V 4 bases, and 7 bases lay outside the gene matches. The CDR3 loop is CAISGQGISSPLHF. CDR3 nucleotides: TGTGCCATCAGTGGACAGGGTATTTCCTCACCCCTCCACTTT.

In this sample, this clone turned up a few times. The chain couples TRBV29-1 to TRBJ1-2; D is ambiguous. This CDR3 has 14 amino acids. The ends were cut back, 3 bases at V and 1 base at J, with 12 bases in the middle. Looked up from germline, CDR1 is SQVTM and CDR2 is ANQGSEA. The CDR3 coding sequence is TGCAGCGTTGATGGGCAGAATCTTAACTATGGCTACACCTTC. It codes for CSVDGQNLNYGYTF.

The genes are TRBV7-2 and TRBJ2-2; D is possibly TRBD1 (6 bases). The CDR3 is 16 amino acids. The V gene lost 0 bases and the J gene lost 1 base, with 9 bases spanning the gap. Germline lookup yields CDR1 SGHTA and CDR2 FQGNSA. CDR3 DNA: TGTGCCAGCAGCTTAGCTAGGGGGTTGAACACCGGGGAGCTGTTTTTT. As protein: CASSLARGLNTGELFF.

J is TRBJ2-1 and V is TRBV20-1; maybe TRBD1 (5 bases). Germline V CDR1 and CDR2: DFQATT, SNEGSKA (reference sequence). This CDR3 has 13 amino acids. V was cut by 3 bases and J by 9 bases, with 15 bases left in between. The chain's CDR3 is CSASLSWGSEQFF. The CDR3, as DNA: TGCAGTGCTAGTCTTAGTTGGGGCTCTGAGCAGTTCTTC.

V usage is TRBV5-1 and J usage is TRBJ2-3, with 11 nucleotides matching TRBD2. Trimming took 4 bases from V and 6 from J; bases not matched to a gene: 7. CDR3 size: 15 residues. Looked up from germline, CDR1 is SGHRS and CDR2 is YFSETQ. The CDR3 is CASSVAGGMSDTQYF. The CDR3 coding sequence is TGCGCCAGCAGCGTAGCGGGGGGGATGTCGGATACGCAGTATTTT.

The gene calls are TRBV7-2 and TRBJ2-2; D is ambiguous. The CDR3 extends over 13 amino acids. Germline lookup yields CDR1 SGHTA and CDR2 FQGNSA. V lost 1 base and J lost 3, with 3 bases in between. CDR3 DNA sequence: TGTGCCAGCAGCTTAGGAGACACCGGGGAGCTGTTTTTT. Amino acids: CASSLGDTGELFF.